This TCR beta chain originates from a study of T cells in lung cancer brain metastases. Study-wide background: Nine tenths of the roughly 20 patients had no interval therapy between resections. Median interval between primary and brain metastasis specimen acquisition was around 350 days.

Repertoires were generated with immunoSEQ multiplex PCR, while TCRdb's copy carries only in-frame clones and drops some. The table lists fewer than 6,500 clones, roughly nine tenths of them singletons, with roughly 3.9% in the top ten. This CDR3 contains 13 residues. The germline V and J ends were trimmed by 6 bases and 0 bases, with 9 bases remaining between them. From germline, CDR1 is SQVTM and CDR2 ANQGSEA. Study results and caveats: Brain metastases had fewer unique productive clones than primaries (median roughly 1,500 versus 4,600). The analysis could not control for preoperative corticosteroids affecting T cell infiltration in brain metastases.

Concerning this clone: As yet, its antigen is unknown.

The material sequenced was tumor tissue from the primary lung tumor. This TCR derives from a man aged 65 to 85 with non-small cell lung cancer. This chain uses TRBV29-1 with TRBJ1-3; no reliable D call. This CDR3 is CSVLVSSGNTIYF. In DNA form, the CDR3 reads TGCAGCGTCCTGGTCTCCTCTGGAAACACCATATATTTT.